This entry is about one T cell receptor beta chain. This entry belongs to a study of blood T cell repertoires in COVID-19. Germline V CDR1 and CDR2: SGHVS, FQNEAQ. V lost 5 bases and J lost 8; bases outside the gene matches: 8. CDR3 size: 13 residues. TCRdb's copy holds only in-frame clones and misses some; the assay was immunoSEQ multiplex PCR. The sample consists of fewer than 130,000 clones, around 91% of them appearing once. The genes are TRBV7-8 and TRBJ1-2; TRBD1 agrees at 7 bases. The TCR was taken from a woman older than 75 with acute or convalescent COVID-19. Sequences were obtained from peripheral blood. The CDR3 protein is CASSLRQGGGYTF. The CDR3 nucleotides read TGTGCCAGCAGCCTAAGACAGGGAGGCGGCTACACCTTC.